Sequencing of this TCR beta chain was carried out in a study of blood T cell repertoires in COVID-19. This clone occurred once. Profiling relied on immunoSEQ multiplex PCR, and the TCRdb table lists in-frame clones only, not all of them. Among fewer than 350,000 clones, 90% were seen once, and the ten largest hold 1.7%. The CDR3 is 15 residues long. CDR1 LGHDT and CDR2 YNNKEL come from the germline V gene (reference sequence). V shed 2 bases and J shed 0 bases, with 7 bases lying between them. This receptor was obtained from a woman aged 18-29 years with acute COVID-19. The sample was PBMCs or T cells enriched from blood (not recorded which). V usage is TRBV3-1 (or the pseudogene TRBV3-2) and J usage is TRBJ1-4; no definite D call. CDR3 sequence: CASSQHGTTNEKLFF. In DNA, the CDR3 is TGTGCCAGCAGCCAACACGGGACAACTAATGAAAAACTGTTTTTT.